This TCR beta chain was sequenced during a study of OX40 agonist ivuxolimab in advanced cancers. TCRdb's table, derived via immunoSEQ multiplex PCR, lists solely in-frame clones and lacks some. In the table there are some 43,000 clones, around nine tenths of which are singletons. After removal of 4 bases from V and 1 base from J, the junction contained 4 bases not matched to a gene. In germline, CDR1 is MNHNS, CDR2 SASEGT. The CDR3 is made up of 15 amino acids. The V call is TRBV6-1, the J call TRBJ1-5, with 7 bases that match TRBD1. Here the sequenced sample was CD4+ or CD8+ T cells sorted from blood, taken in a trial of the OX40 agonist ivuxolimab. The receptor comes from an adult with an advanced solid tumor such as melanoma, head and neck, liver or kidney cancer. CDR3 DNA: TGTGCCAGCAGTGTGGGGACAGAAAGCAATCAGCCCCAGCATTTT. The encoded protein is CASSVGTESNQPQHF.